This T cell receptor (beta chain) was recorded in a study of T cell responses to AZD1222 COVID-19 vaccine. Study-level background: Whether given at about 4 or about 12 weeks, second doses were pooled. Study observations and caveats: Donors were mostly white British, more females; clonal diversity possibly underestimated. Baseline testing showed seropositivity in only five to seven AZD1222 recipients.

V shed 0 bases and J shed 8 bases, with 14 bases lying between them. Germline V gene lookup returns CDR1 SGHRS and CDR2 YFSETQ. This CDR3 is built from 15 residues. Measured with immunoSEQ multiplex PCR; TCRdb has only the in-frame clones, and not every one. In the table there are more than 140,000 clones, around 88% of which are singletons. Concerning this clone: Its target is not known.

The TCR was taken from an adult in good health. The J gene is TRBJ1-4, the V gene TRBV5-1, with D uncertain. The sample in question was peripheral blood, obtained on day 0 of AZD1222 vaccination. This CDR3 reads CASSLEGRREEKLFF. As DNA, the CDR3 is TGCGCCAGCAGCTTGGAGGGCAGGAGGGAAGAAAAACTGTTTTTT.